Shown below are 25 T cell receptor beta chains from a single sample sequenced in a study of cytomegalovirus exposure and HLA in healthy donors. Primers: 60 Vbeta forward and 13 Jbeta reverse. Generated by immunoSEQ multiplex PCR, the TCRdb table keeps only in-frame clones and is missing some. The data hold about 120,000 clones, with roughly 78% observed a single time. Sequencing used PBMCs. These receptors were obtained from a man aged 25-40 years in good health and CMV-seropositive.

The chain uses TRBV4-1 and TRBJ2-1; 8 bases fit TRBD1. The CDR3 contains 16 residues. V shed 4 bases, J shed 6 bases, and the junction held 11 bases outside the gene matches. Germline V gene data show CDR1 as MGHRA and CDR2 as YSYEKL. The CDR3 nucleotides are TGCGCCAGCAGCCTCGGACAGGGCCCAGGACGCAATGAGCAGTTCTTC. Its translation: CASSLGQGPGRNEQFF.

The chain links TRBV28 to TRBJ2-4; D is possibly TRBD1 (6 bases). V was cut by 4 bases and J by 0 bases, with 16 bases left in between. The germline CDR1 and CDR2 sequences are MDHEN and SYDVKM. The CDR3 has 17 residues. The CDR3 spells CASSWFDRRKAKNIQYF. In DNA form, the CDR3 reads TGTGCCAGCAGTTGGTTTGACAGGCGTAAAGCCAAAAACATTCAGTACTTC.

The V call is TRBV10-3, the J call TRBJ2-7, with 11 bases lining up with TRBD1. The CDR3 sequence is 19 residues long. The germline gives CDR1 ENHRY, CDR2 SYGVKD. Trimming took 3 bases from V and 2 from J; bases not matched to a gene: 15. CDR3 amino acids: CAISERIPGQGESTYEQYF. CDR3 bases: TGTGCCATCAGTGAAAGAATACCGGGACAGGGGGAAAGTACCTACGAGCAGTACTTC.

The chain carries TRBV15 and TRBJ2-6; 9 bases map to TRBD1. Germline lookup yields CDR1 LNHNV and CDR2 YYDKDF (reference sequence). This CDR3 has 16 amino acids. With 3 bases clipped from V and 4 bases from J, the junction kept 4 bases outside the gene matches. The CDR3 sequence is CATSRDRGGGANVLTF. CDR3 DNA: TGTGCCACCAGCAGGGACAGGGGAGGGGGGGCCAACGTCCTGACTTTC.

The gene calls are TRBV19 and TRBJ2-2; 8 bases map to TRBD2. Germline lookup yields CDR1 LNHDA and CDR2 SQIVND (reference sequence). V gave up 6 bases and J gave up 5 bases; unmatched junction bases: 14. The CDR3 runs to 17 residues. CDR3 residues: CASSTLPGTSVTGELFF. Here the CDR3 DNA reads TGTGCCAGTAGCACTCTCCCCGGGACTAGTGTAACCGGGGAGCTGTTTTTT.

CDR3 coding DNA: TGTGCCACCAGCAGAGTCGGCAGGGACAATGAGCAGTTCTTC. Translated: CATSRVGRDNEQFF. The chain is built from TRBV15 and TRBJ2-1; tentative D call: TRBD1 (5 bases). The CDR3 has 14 amino acids. Trimming left V 1 base short and J 5 bases short, with 9 bases between. Per germline, CDR1 LNHNV and CDR2 YYDKDF (reference sequence).

The chain uses TRBV10-3 and TRBJ2-3; D remains unclear. V lost 3 bases to trimming and J lost 1 base, with 8 bases between them. The CDR3 extends over 14 amino acids. In germline, CDR1 is ENHRY, CDR2 SYGVKD. Here the CDR3 reads CAISDDEGTDTQYF. The CDR3 DNA follows: TGTGCCATCAGTGACGACGAGGGCACAGATACGCAGTATTTT.

The V and J genes are TRBV6-5 and TRBJ1-1, with D tentatively TRBD1 (5 bases). V was clipped by 10 bases and J by 0 bases, with 15 bases between them. Germline V gene data show CDR1 as MNHEY and CDR2 as SVGAGI. This CDR3 spans 14 amino acids. CDR3 residues: CATARTGLNTEAFF. CDR3 in DNA: TGTGCCACCGCGCGCACAGGTCTGAACACTGAAGCTTTCTTT.

The chain joins TRBV11-2 to TRBJ2-1; 9 bases align to TRBD1. The J segment lost 6 bases and the V segment lost 4 bases, leaving 16 bases of the junction unmatched. Germline lookup yields CDR1 SGHAT and CDR2 FQNNGV. The CDR3 runs 18 residues. The CDR3 loop reads CASSSRGVRDREFNEQFF. CDR3 DNA sequence: TGTGCCAGCAGCTCAAGGGGGGTTAGGGACAGGGAGTTCAATGAGCAGTTCTTC.

In regard to this clone: Other DNA sequences in this sample translate to the same CDR3. J is TRBJ1-1 and V is TRBV6-5; D ambiguous. V lost 6 bases and J lost 1, with 6 bases in between. The length of the CDR3 is 12 residues. Looked up from germline, CDR1 is MNHEY and CDR2 is SVGAGI. The CDR3 DNA follows: TGTGCCAGCAGCCGTAAGAACACTGAAGCTTTCTTT. Protein sequence: CASSRKNTEAFF.

The chain combines TRBV7-3 with TRBJ2-6, with TRBD2 matching 7 bases. CDR1 is SGHTA, CDR2 FQGTGA, per germline. The CDR3 totals 16 residues. Unmatched junction bases numbered 2, after V lost 1 base and J lost 2 bases. CDR3: CASSLSGGAGANVLTF. The CDR3 DNA reads as TGTGCCAGCAGCTTAAGCGGGGGTGCTGGGGCCAACGTCCTGACTTTC.

CDR3 protein: CASSYTGGGFDTEAFF. CDR3 DNA: TGTGCCAGCAGTTATACAGGGGGAGGGTTCGACACTGAAGCTTTCTTT. The V and J genes are TRBV6-5 and TRBJ1-1; TRBD1 matches 8 bases. Germline V gives CDR1 MNHEY, CDR2 SVGAGI. The CDR3 is made up of 16 amino acids. The V segment lost 3 bases and the J segment 3 bases; nucleotides outside the gene matches: 9.

This clone turned up a few times. The chain carries TRBV6-1 and TRBJ2-3; D remains unclear. Trimming cost V 6 bases and J 8 bases, with 15 bases left between them. Germline values: CDR1 MNHNS, CDR2 SASEGT. The length of the CDR3 is 13 residues. The CDR3 here is CASRQEVWSTQYF. The CDR3 bases are TGTGCCAGCAGACAAGAGGTTTGGTCTACGCAGTATTTT.

This clone is a singleton in its sample. This CDR3 reads CASSQGGPGANVLTF. The CDR3 region has the DNA TGTGCCAGCAGCCAGGGGGGTCCTGGGGCCAACGTCCTGACTTTC. The V gene is TRBV27, the J gene TRBJ2-6; maybe TRBD1 (7 bases). This CDR3 region has 15 residues. With 6 bases removed from V and 2 bases from J, the gap between germline ends came to 11 bases. Per the germline V gene, CDR1 is MNHEY and CDR2 is SMNVEV (reference sequence).

The chain couples TRBV2 to TRBJ2-7; 12 bases fit TRBD2. J was trimmed by 6 bases and V by 4 bases; bases with no gene match: 4. CDR1 and CDR2 (germline): SNHLY, FYNNEI. The CDR3 has 14 residues. In DNA, the CDR3 is TGTGCCAGCAGTGTTCTAGCGGGGGGGCGCGAGCAGTACTTC. Its translation is CASSVLAGGREQYF. The full variable domain, rest sourced from reference TRBV2 and TRBJ2-7, is EPEVTQTPSHQVTQMGQEVILRCVPISNHLYFYWYRQILGQKVEFLVSFYNNEISEKSEIFDDQFSVERPDGSNFTLKIRSTKLEDSAMYFCASSVLAGGREQYFGPGTRLTVT.

The CDR3 region is CASSIGTPSGEQYF. The CDR3, as DNA: TGTGCCAGTAGTATAGGTACCCCCTCGGGGGAGCAGTACTTC. The J gene is TRBJ2-7, the V gene TRBV19; D might be TRBD2 (5 bases). CDR1 and CDR2 (germline): LNHDA, SQIVND (reference sequence). V was clipped by 1 base and J by 7 bases, with 14 bases between them. The CDR3 is 14 amino acids.

The CDR3 DNA is TGTGCCAGCAGCTTAGGCGGGGGGCAATCCTACGAGCAGTACTTC. Translating it yields CASSLGGGQSYEQYF. The chain recombines TRBV7-2 with TRBJ2-7, with TRBD2 matching over 8 bases. Germline V gives CDR1 SGHTA, CDR2 FQGNSA. The CDR3 extends over 15 amino acids. Unmatched junction bases numbered 3, after V lost 1 base and J lost 1 base.

This chain connects TRBV5-8 to TRBJ1-1, with 9 bases identical to TRBD1. Germline CDR1 and CDR2: SGHTS and YDEGEE. The V and J ends lost 3 bases and 2 bases, in that order; junction bases with no gene match: 2. The CDR3 runs to 14 residues. In nucleotides, the CDR3 is TGTGCCAGCAGCTGGGGACAGGGCAACACTGAAGCTTTCTTT. It translates to CASSWGQGNTEAFF.

This rearrangement joins TRBV7-6 to TRBJ2-3; 9 bases map to TRBD2. The CDR3 has 15 residues. In germline, CDR1 is SGHVS, CDR2 FNYEAQ. V was pared by 10 bases and J by 1 base, with 9 bases of the junction left unmatched. The CDR3 DNA sequence: TGTGCCATCCGAGGGGCTAGCGGGGGCACAGATACGCAGTATTTT. Translation: CAIRGASGGTDTQYF.

The V gene is TRBV10-2, the J gene TRBJ1-1; TRBD1 is a possible D gene (6 bases). Per the germline V gene, CDR1 is WSHSY and CDR2 is SAAADI. The V end lost 3 bases, the J end lost 0 bases, and 11 bases lay between the germline ends. CDR3 length: 15 amino acids. CDR3 nucleotides: TGCGCCAGCAGTGATCCAGGGGTTTTGAACACTGAAGCTTTCTTT. Translated, it gives CASSDPGVLNTEAFF.

The CDR3 nucleotides read TGTGCCAGTACCCCTGGGGGGGGCTCGGGCACTGAAGCTTTCTTT. It encodes CASTPGGGSGTEAFF. V is TRBV19 and J is TRBJ1-1; tentative D call: TRBD1 (6 bases). The germline V gene has CDR1 LNHDA and CDR2 SQIVND (reference sequence). The CDR3 spans 15 residues. The germline V and J ends were trimmed by 7 bases and 4 bases, with 19 bases remaining between them.

The rearrangement joins TRBV2 to TRBJ1-1; D uncertain. The CDR3 is 13 amino acids. The V end lost 2 bases, the J end lost 5 bases, and 9 bases lay between the germline ends. Germline loops: CDR1 SNHLY, CDR2 FYNNEI. CDR3 nucleotides: TGTGCCAGCAGTGAATGGCGGGGTACTGAAGCTTTCTTT. As protein: CASSEWRGTEAFF.

The chain employs TRBV29-1 and TRBJ2-3, with 11 bases identical to TRBD2. This CDR3 has 15 residues. The V gene end was trimmed by 4 bases and the J gene end by 2 bases; junction bases not matched to a gene: 5. Germline loops: CDR1 SQVTM, CDR2 ANQGSEA. CDR3 sequence: CSVGTSGRYTDTQYF. In nucleotides, the CDR3 is TGCAGCGTTGGCACTAGCGGGAGATACACAGATACGCAGTATTTT.

The chain employs TRBV6-4 and TRBJ1-2; no firm D call. V was pared by 5 bases and J by 7 bases, with 20 bases between. Germline V gives CDR1 MRHNA, CDR2 SNTAGT. The CDR3 contains 15 residues. CDR3 region: CASSSAGLPRSGYTF. In DNA, the CDR3 is TGTGCCAGCAGTTCCGCTGGACTACCCAGGAGTGGCTACACCTTC.

The V call is TRBV29-1, the J call TRBJ2-1, with TRBD1 matching 8 bases. This CDR3 is 13 amino acids long. Looked up from germline, CDR1 is SQVTM and CDR2 is ANQGSEA. V trimming: 1 base; J trimming: 4 bases; junction bases outside the gene matches: 0. The CDR3 here is CSVEGTGYNEQFF. The CDR3 bases are TGCAGCGTTGAAGGGACAGGGTACAATGAGCAGTTCTTC.